This entry lists 17 T cell receptor beta chains sequenced from one sample in a study of cytomegalovirus exposure and HLA in healthy donors. With 60 Vbeta and 13 Jbeta primers, the PCR was carried out. Libraries were prepared by immunoSEQ multiplex PCR; TCRdb keeps only in-frame clonotypes and omits some of them. The data hold over 100,000 clones, with more than 60% observed a single time. Sequences were obtained from PBMCs. Every receptor here comes from a female donor in good health and CMV-seronegative.

This clone occurred a few times. V is TRBV7-9 and J is TRBJ1-2; the D is unclear. Looked up from germline, CDR1 is SEHNR and CDR2 is FQNEAQ (reference sequence). The CDR3 is made up of 15 amino acids. The ends were cut back, 4 bases at V and 7 bases at J, with 19 bases in the middle. CDR3 region: CASSSQFADPSGYTF. For the CDR3, the DNA is TGTGCCAGCAGCTCGCAGTTTGCGGATCCGTCTGGCTACACCTTC.

The chain employs TRBV19 and TRBJ1-1, with D maybe TRBD1 (6 bases). The CDR3 consists of 17 residues. Trimming shortened V by 3 bases and J by 0 bases, and 17 bases separated the two germline ends. The germline V gene has CDR1 LNHDA and CDR2 SQIVND (reference sequence). In DNA form, the CDR3 reads TGTGCCAGTAGTATCCCCAGGGGTGGTCACATGAACACTGAAGCTTTCTTT. Translated: CASSIPRGGHMNTEAFF.

V is TRBV18 and J is TRBJ2-2, with D maybe TRBD2 (6 bases). The germline V and J ends were trimmed by 2 bases and 5 bases, with 9 bases remaining between them. Germline CDR1 reads KGHSH; CDR2 reads LQKENI. The CDR3 totals 14 residues. The CDR3 protein is CASSPFGGTGELFF. The DNA of the CDR3 is TGTGCCAGCTCACCATTCGGGGGAACCGGGGAGCTGTTTTTT.

The chain carries TRBV5-1 and TRBJ2-5, with D uncertain. This CDR3 contains 12 residues. CDR1 is SGHRS, CDR2 YFSETQ, per germline. Trimming left V 2 bases short and J 12 bases short, with 14 bases between. The CDR3 DNA is TGCGCCAGCAGCTTCGGCGGAGCTGCCAAGTACTTC. Translating gives CASSFGGAAKYF.

J is TRBJ2-7 and V is TRBV11-3; 7 bases are shared with TRBD1. J was trimmed by 4 bases and V by 7 bases; bases with no gene match: 10. Germline V gives CDR1 SGHNT, CDR2 YENEEA. The CDR3 runs to 14 residues. The CDR3 loop is CASTVRKGAYEQYF. The DNA for the CDR3 is TGTGCCAGCACCGTCCGGAAGGGGGCATACGAGCAGTACTTC. Filled out from reference TRBV11-3 and TRBJ2-7, the complete variable domain reads EAGVVQSPRYKIIEKKQPVAFWCNPISGHNTLYWYLQNLGQGPELLIRYENEEAVDDSQLPKDRFSAERLKGVDSTLKIQPAELGDSAVYLCASTVRKGAYEQYFGPGTRLTVT.

The chain is built from TRBV5-1 and TRBJ2-1; no definite D call. The germline V gene encodes CDR1 SGHRS and CDR2 YFSETQ. The germline V and J ends were trimmed by 2 bases and 10 bases, with 7 bases remaining between them. CDR3 length: 11 amino acids. The CDR3 reads CASSFGAEQFF. The CDR3 DNA reads as TGCGCCAGCAGCTTTGGAGCCGAGCAGTTCTTC.

This rearrangement joins TRBV2 to TRBJ1-4; D perhaps matches TRBD1 (6 bases). Trimming took 5 bases from V and 3 from J, leaving 13 bases between them. CDR3 length: 15 residues. Germline CDR1 reads SNHLY; CDR2 reads FYNNEI. In DNA, the CDR3 is TGTGCCAGCAGTTCTGACAGGTCTCCTAATGAAAAACTGTTTTTT. Protein product: CASSSDRSPNEKLFF. Filled out from reference TRBV2 and TRBJ1-4, the complete variable domain reads EPEVTQTPSHQVTQMGQEVILRCVPISNHLYFYWYRQILGQKVEFLVSFYNNEISEKSEIFDDQFSVERPDGSNFTLKIRSTKLEDSAMYFCASSSDRSPNEKLFFGSGTQLSVL.

The rearrangement uses TRBV4-2 and TRBJ2-1, with D perhaps TRBD1 (6 bases). Germline V gene data show CDR1 as LGHNA and CDR2 as YNFKEQ. Trimming took off 3 bases at V and 4 bases at J, with 22 bases between the two ends. CDR3 size: 18 residues. The CDR3 protein is CASSHPPDPDRPYNEQFF. Written as DNA, the CDR3 is TGTGCCAGCAGCCACCCCCCGGACCCGGACAGACCTTACAATGAGCAGTTCTTC.

This chain uses TRBV6-1 with TRBJ2-5, with D perhaps TRBD2 (5 bases). The CDR3 is 14 amino acids. V lost 0 bases to trimming and J lost 5 bases, with 10 bases between them. Germline CDR1 is MNHNS and CDR2 is SASEGT. CDR3 DNA sequence: TGTGCCAGCAGTGAAGCGATCAGAGGGGAGACCCAGTACTTC. It is translated as CASSEAIRGETQYF.

This clone appeared a few times. The chain combines TRBV5-6 with TRBJ1-1; TRBD1 is a possible D gene (5 bases). Trimming took off 2 bases at V and 6 bases at J, with 8 bases between the two ends. The length of the CDR3 is 12 residues. The germline gives CDR1 SGHDT, CDR2 YYEEEE. The CDR3 nucleotides are TGTGCCAGCAGCTTAGGGGTCTCTGAAGCTTTCTTT. Residues: CASSLGVSEAFF.

J is TRBJ1-2 and V is TRBV5-5; D perhaps matches TRBD1 (5 bases). Between the trimmed V and J ends, which lost 4 bases and 4 bases, there was a span of 14 bases. The length of the CDR3 is 14 residues. CDR1 and CDR2 from the germline V gene are SGHKS and YYEKEE (reference sequence). The CDR3 bases are TGTGCCAGCAGCATGACAAGACAGAGCTATGGCTACACCTTC. Encoded protein: CASSMTRQSYGYTF.

This clone was seen just once. The rearrangement links TRBV2 to TRBJ1-2; the D gene is possibly TRBD1 (5 bases). This CDR3 has 14 amino acids. V lost 7 bases and J 6 bases, leaving 18 bases between the germline ends. Germline V gene lookup returns CDR1 SNHLY and CDR2 FYNNEI. The CDR3 coding sequence is TGTGCCAGCACCAAGACAGTGCTGTTTGATGGCTACACCTTC. Amino acids: CASTKTVLFDGYTF.

The rearrangement uses TRBV5-1 and TRBJ2-5; D may be TRBD1 or TRBD2 (5 bases each). The J call is in doubt because the DNA end fits TRBJ2-7 better. Germline CDR1 and CDR2: SGHRS and YFSETQ. The CDR3 spans 11 residues. The CDR3 protein is CASSGGYEQYF. The CDR3 bases are TGCGCCAGCAGCGGGGGCTACGAGCAGTACTTC.

This rearrangement joins TRBV4-1 to TRBJ2-2; D not certain. Trimming took off 1 base at V and 9 bases at J, with 12 bases between the two ends. Germline lookup yields CDR1 MGHRA and CDR2 YSYEKL. The CDR3 is 14 residues long. CDR3 sequence: CASSQVADSRELFF. For the CDR3, the DNA is TGCGCCAGCAGCCAAGTCGCAGACTCACGGGAGCTGTTTTTT.

The chain employs TRBV6-5 and TRBJ1-1; D possibly corresponds to TRBD1 (5 bases). Germline V gene lookup returns CDR1 MNHEY and CDR2 SVGAGI. The V end was cut by 6 bases, the J end by 2 bases, with 10 bases between. The CDR3 is 13 residues long. In DNA form, the CDR3 reads TGTGCCAGCAGACAAGGGGCAAACACTGAAGCTTTCTTT. The encoded protein is CASRQGANTEAFF.

The chain couples TRBV6-6 to TRBJ1-2, with D hard to call. CDR3 length: 13 amino acids. Trimming stripped 0 bases from V and 4 bases from J, with 6 bases between. In germline, CDR1 is MNHNY, CDR2 SVGAGI (reference sequence). The DNA of the CDR3 is TGTGCCAGCAGTTACTCTTACGGCTATGGCTACACCTTC. It encodes CASSYSYGYGYTF.

V and J are TRBV15 and TRBJ1-4; D gene uncertain. Germline V gene sequence: CDR1 LNHNV, CDR2 YYDKDF (reference sequence). The CDR3 has 12 residues. Trimming pared 6 bases from V and 2 bases from J, leaving 4 bases between. The CDR3 protein is CATRATNEKLFF. As DNA, the CDR3 is TGTGCCACCAGAGCGACTAATGAAAAACTGTTTTTT.